A selection of T cell receptor beta chains follows, all from one sample in a study of PD-L1 blockade in urothelial cancer. The table came from immunoSEQ multiplex PCR; TCRdb's copy has only in-frame clones and leaves some out. Of about 90,000 clones listed, around nine tenths are singletons. Sequencing used PBMCs, obtained around atezolizumab (anti-PD-L1) treatment. The receptors originated from a man aged 60-69 years with urothelial cancer. Both conserved end residues are part of each CDR3. A D gene is named only where the DNA matches it firmly. The size field is filled for only some rows; it gives once, few, many or a size class.

cdr3_aa: CASSQDPLIAGGLDTGELFF
cdr3_nt: TGTGCCAGCAGCCAAGATCCACTGATCGCGGGGGGCCTCGACACCGGGGAGCTGTTTTTT
clone_size: .
cdr3_length: 20
d_call: TRBD2
j_call: TRBJ2-2
v_call: TRBV4-2

cdr3_aa: CASSLRRGQGYEQYF
cdr3_nt: TGTGCCAGCAGTCTCAGGCGGGGACAGGGTTACGAGCAGTACTTC
clone_size: .
cdr3_length: 15
d_call: TRBD1
j_call: TRBJ2-7
v_call: TRBV6-5

cdr3_aa: CASSPGQSLEQYF
cdr3_nt: TGTGCCAGCAGCCCCGGACAGTCCCTCGAGCAGTACTTC
clone_size: .
cdr3_length: 13
d_call: .
j_call: TRBJ2-7
v_call: TRBV7-3

cdr3_aa: CASSLYRAGNTIYF
cdr3_nt: TGTGCCAGCAGCTTGTACAGGGCTGGAAACACCATATATTTT
clone_size: .
cdr3_length: 14
d_call: .
j_call: TRBJ1-3
v_call: TRBV5-6

cdr3_aa: CASSSQAGAGETQYF
cdr3_nt: TGTGCCAGCAGCTCCCAAGCGGGGGCGGGAGAGACCCAGTACTTC
clone_size: .
cdr3_length: 15
d_call: TRBD2
j_call: TRBJ2-5
v_call: TRBV9

cdr3_aa: CASSASERFEDTQYF
cdr3_nt: TGCGCCAGCAGCGCGTCAGAGAGGTTTGAAGATACGCAGTATTTT
clone_size: once
cdr3_length: 15
d_call: .
j_call: TRBJ2-3
v_call: TRBV5-1

cdr3_aa: CASTRRSSYNEQFF
cdr3_nt: TGTGCCAGCACTCGGCGGAGCTCCTACAATGAGCAGTTCTTC
clone_size: .
cdr3_length: 14
d_call: .
j_call: TRBJ2-1
v_call: TRBV6-1

cdr3_aa: CASSRRDTGDEQFF
cdr3_nt: TGTGCCAGTAGTCGCCGGGACACCGGGGATGAGCAGTTCTTC
clone_size: .
cdr3_length: 14
d_call: .
j_call: TRBJ2-1
v_call: TRBV19

cdr3_aa: CASSLTQRGGPGELFF
cdr3_nt: TGTGCCAGCAGCTTAACGCAGCGGGGGGGCCCGGGGGAGCTGTTTTTT
clone_size: .
cdr3_length: 16
d_call: TRBD2
j_call: TRBJ2-2
v_call: TRBV7-3

cdr3_aa: CAWSAQETQYF
cdr3_nt: TGTGCCTGGAGTGCACAAGAGACCCAGTACTTC
clone_size: .
cdr3_length: 11
d_call: .
j_call: TRBJ2-5
v_call: TRBV30

cdr3_aa: CASSSYQGLETQYF
cdr3_nt: TGTGCCAGCTCATCTTATCAGGGCTTGGAGACCCAGTACTTC
clone_size: once
cdr3_length: 14
d_call: .
j_call: TRBJ2-5
v_call: TRBV18

cdr3_aa: CASSLAGELDTQYF
cdr3_nt: TGTGCCAGCAGCTTAGCGGGAGAACTAGATACGCAGTATTTT
clone_size: .
cdr3_length: 14
d_call: .
j_call: TRBJ2-3
v_call: TRBV7-2

cdr3_aa: CASSGARSGQPQHF
cdr3_nt: TGTGCCAGCAGTGGAGCCCGATCCGGGCAGCCCCAGCATTTT
clone_size: few
cdr3_length: 14
d_call: .
j_call: TRBJ1-5
v_call: TRBV2

cdr3_aa: CASSLGGASSYGYTF
cdr3_nt: TGTGCCAGCTCACTCGGGGGGGCGTCGAGCTATGGCTACACCTTC
clone_size: .
cdr3_length: 15
d_call: .
j_call: TRBJ1-2
v_call: TRBV18

cdr3_aa: CASSVQGNEQYF
cdr3_nt: TGTGCCAGCAGCGTACAGGGTAACGAGCAGTACTTC
clone_size: .
cdr3_length: 12
d_call: .
j_call: TRBJ2-7
v_call: TRBV7-9

cdr3_aa: CASRRAGTAFGEQYF
cdr3_nt: TGTGCCAGCAGGCGAGCCGGGACAGCGTTTGGCGAGCAGTACTTC
clone_size: .
cdr3_length: 15
d_call: TRBD1
j_call: TRBJ2-7
v_call: TRBV6-5

cdr3_aa: CASSGGLYNYGYTF
cdr3_nt: TGTGCCAGCAGCGGCGGGCTTTATAACTATGGCTACACCTTC
clone_size: .
cdr3_length: 14
d_call: .
j_call: TRBJ1-2
v_call: TRBV5-6

cdr3_aa: CASSARDNSYEQYF
cdr3_nt: TGTGCCAGCAGCGCCCGGGACAACTCCTACGAGCAGTACTTC
clone_size: .
cdr3_length: 14
d_call: .
j_call: TRBJ2-7
v_call: TRBV7-8

cdr3_aa: CASSLQENTEAFF
cdr3_nt: TGTGCCAGCAGTCTACAGGAGAACACTGAAGCTTTCTTT
clone_size: .
cdr3_length: 13
d_call: .
j_call: TRBJ1-1
v_call: TRBV7-9

cdr3_aa: CASTTALSGQPQHF
cdr3_nt: TGTGCCAGCACCACAGCTCTATCAGGACAGCCCCAGCATTTT
clone_size: .
cdr3_length: 14
d_call: .
j_call: TRBJ1-5
v_call: TRBV6-4

cdr3_aa: CASSTRLGRGGEDEKLFF
cdr3_nt: TGTGCCAGCAGCACTCGTCTTGGAAGGGGGGGAGAAGATGAAAAACTGTTTTTT
clone_size: .
cdr3_length: 18
d_call: .
j_call: TRBJ1-4
v_call: TRBV5-4

cdr3_aa: CASTVGHSPLHF
cdr3_nt: TGTGCCAGCACGGTGGGGCATTCACCCCTCCACTTT
clone_size: .
cdr3_length: 12
d_call: .
j_call: TRBJ1-6
v_call: TRBV5-6

cdr3_aa: CASSDTDRSYEQYF
cdr3_nt: TGCGCCAGCAGTGATACCGACAGATCCTACGAGCAGTACTTC
clone_size: .
cdr3_length: 14
d_call: .
j_call: TRBJ2-7
v_call: TRBV10-1

cdr3_aa: CASSENSWAEKLFF
cdr3_nt: TGTGCCAGCAGCGAAAATTCATGGGCCGAAAAACTGTTTTTT
clone_size: .
cdr3_length: 14
d_call: .
j_call: TRBJ1-4
v_call: TRBV4-2

cdr3_aa: CACSGQGASYEQYF
cdr3_nt: TGTGCCTGCTCCGGACAGGGGGCCTCCTACGAGCAGTACTTC
clone_size: few
cdr3_length: 14
d_call: TRBD1
j_call: TRBJ2-7
v_call: TRBV30

cdr3_aa: CASSRGEEQFF
cdr3_nt: TGTGCCAGCTCACGGGGGGAGGAGCAGTTCTTC
clone_size: .
cdr3_length: 11
d_call: .
j_call: TRBJ2-1
v_call: TRBV18

cdr3_aa: CASRHGTSGGRGTDTQYF
cdr3_nt: TGTGCCAGCAGGCACGGGACTAGCGGGGGCAGGGGGACAGATACGCAGTATTTT
clone_size: .
cdr3_length: 18
d_call: TRBD2
j_call: TRBJ2-3
v_call: TRBV5-4

cdr3_aa: CASDSNNEKLFF
cdr3_nt: TGTGCCAGCGACTCTAATAATGAAAAACTGTTTTTT
clone_size: .
cdr3_length: 12
d_call: .
j_call: TRBJ1-4
v_call: TRBV28

cdr3_aa: CASRDRLAGIHEQYF
cdr3_nt: TGTGCCAGTAGGGATCGACTAGCGGGGATCCACGAGCAGTACTTC
clone_size: .
cdr3_length: 15
d_call: TRBD2
j_call: TRBJ2-7
v_call: TRBV7-2

cdr3_aa: CASSVVAGEYTGELFF
cdr3_nt: TGTGCCAGCAGCGTAGTAGCGGGGGAATACACCGGGGAGCTGTTTTTT
clone_size: once
cdr3_length: 16
d_call: TRBD2
j_call: TRBJ2-2
v_call: TRBV9

cdr3_aa: CASSRLAGGNNEQFF
cdr3_nt: TGTGCCAGCAGCAGACTAGCGGGAGGGAACAATGAGCAGTTCTTC
clone_size: .
cdr3_length: 15
d_call: TRBD2
j_call: TRBJ2-1
v_call: TRBV11-2

cdr3_aa: CASSLSPGLDKNIQYF
cdr3_nt: TGCGCCAGCAGCTTAAGTCCGGGACTAGATAAAAACATTCAGTACTTC
clone_size: .
cdr3_length: 16
d_call: TRBD2
j_call: TRBJ2-4
v_call: TRBV5-1

cdr3_aa: CSAIGPGGPANTGELFF
cdr3_nt: TGCAGCGCTATCGGTCCAGGGGGCCCGGCTAACACCGGGGAGCTGTTTTTT
clone_size: .
cdr3_length: 17
d_call: TRBD1
j_call: TRBJ2-2
v_call: TRBV29-1

cdr3_aa: CASSLGGTGQAGNEQFF
cdr3_nt: TGTGCCAGCAGTTTGGGGGGGACGGGACAGGCCGGCAATGAGCAGTTCTTC
clone_size: .
cdr3_length: 17
d_call: .
j_call: TRBJ2-1
v_call: TRBV28

cdr3_aa: CASRGSYEQYF
cdr3_nt: TGCGCCAGCAGGGGCAGCTACGAGCAGTACTTC
clone_size: .
cdr3_length: 11
d_call: .
j_call: TRBJ2-7
v_call: TRBV10-2

cdr3_aa: CASTQMGPSYEQYF
cdr3_nt: TGTGCCAGCACTCAGATGGGGCCATCCTACGAGCAGTACTTC
clone_size: once
cdr3_length: 14
d_call: .
j_call: TRBJ2-7
v_call: TRBV27

cdr3_aa: CASSYGAIEAFF
cdr3_nt: TGTGCCAGCAGTTACGGGGCGATCGAAGCTTTCTTT
clone_size: .
cdr3_length: 12
d_call: .
j_call: TRBJ1-1
v_call: TRBV6-6

cdr3_aa: CASGPQGPKSNQPQHF
cdr3_nt: TGTGCCAGCGGACCACAGGGGCCCAAGAGCAATCAGCCCCAGCATTTT
clone_size: .
cdr3_length: 16
d_call: TRBD1
j_call: TRBJ1-5
v_call: TRBV7-2

cdr3_aa: CATSRDRGIYEQYF
cdr3_nt: TGTGCCACCAGCAGAGACAGGGGCATCTACGAGCAGTACTTC
clone_size: .
cdr3_length: 14
d_call: .
j_call: TRBJ2-7
v_call: TRBV15

cdr3_aa: CASSLQQGNTIYF
cdr3_nt: TGTGCCAGCAGCTTGCAACAAGGAAACACCATATATTTT
clone_size: .
cdr3_length: 13
d_call: .
j_call: TRBJ1-3
v_call: TRBV5-6

cdr3_aa: CASVSGGLGPGTQYF
cdr3_nt: TGTGCCAGCGTATCGGGGGGGCTAGGGCCAGGTACGCAGTATTTT
clone_size: .
cdr3_length: 15
d_call: TRBD2
j_call: TRBJ2-3
v_call: TRBV28

cdr3_aa: CAWTPSNEQFF
cdr3_nt: TGTGCCTGGACCCCTAGCAATGAGCAGTTCTTC
clone_size: once
cdr3_length: 11
d_call: .
j_call: TRBJ2-1
v_call: TRBV30

cdr3_aa: CASRPGQGNGEQFF
cdr3_nt: TGTGCCAGTAGGCCGGGACAGGGAAATGGCGAGCAGTTCTTC
clone_size: .
cdr3_length: 14
d_call: TRBD1
j_call: TRBJ2-1
v_call: TRBV19

cdr3_aa: CASSWQSGGATDTQYF
cdr3_nt: TGTGCCAGCAGCTGGCAGAGCGGGGGGGCCACAGATACGCAGTATTTT
clone_size: .
cdr3_length: 16
d_call: TRBD2
j_call: TRBJ2-3
v_call: TRBV7-2

cdr3_aa: CASGRAGGPYEQYF
cdr3_nt: TGTGCCAGCGGAAGGGCGGGGGGGCCGTACGAGCAGTACTTC
clone_size: .
cdr3_length: 14
d_call: TRBD2
j_call: TRBJ2-7
v_call: TRBV6-1

cdr3_aa: CASSLRDGNQPQHF
cdr3_nt: TGTGCCAGCAGCCTCAGGGATGGCAATCAGCCCCAGCATTTT
clone_size: .
cdr3_length: 14
d_call: .
j_call: TRBJ1-5
v_call: TRBV11-2